These 27 T cell receptor beta chains were sequenced from one sample in a study of blood T cell repertoires in COVID-19. Sequencing used immunoSEQ multiplex PCR; TCRdb keeps in-frame clones, though not all of them. The sample yields about 210,000 clones, roughly four fifths seen once. The source material was PBMCs or T cells enriched from blood (not recorded which). The receptors stem from a man aged 35-49 years who had recovered from COVID-19.

The chain employs TRBV2 and TRBJ1-1; D gene ambiguous. Germline CDR1 and CDR2: SNHLY and FYNNEI. This CDR3 comprises 14 residues. V was clipped by 2 bases and J by 1 base, with 8 bases between them. This CDR3 is CASSELTTNTEAFF. The DNA for the CDR3 is TGTGCCAGCAGTGAACTCACTACGAACACTGAAGCTTTCTTT. The variable domain in full, completed from reference TRBV2 and TRBJ1-1, reads EPEVTQTPSHQVTQMGQEVILRCVPISNHLYFYWYRQILGQKVEFLVSFYNNEISEKSEIFDDQFSVERPDGSNFTLKIRSTKLEDSAMYFCASSELTTNTEAFFGQGTRLTVV.

This sequence joins TRBV12-3 or TRBV12-4 and TRBJ1-2; D is unclear. Trimming removed 3 bases at V and 4 bases at J, with 9 bases between. This CDR3 comprises 13 residues. In nucleotides, the CDR3 is TGTGCCAGCAGTTTCGGTGCCCCCTATGGCTACACCTTC. Its protein product is CASSFGAPYGYTF.

This clone was seen a handful of times. The chain is built from TRBV5-1 and TRBJ2-1, with 8 positions matching TRBD1. V shed 0 bases and J 0 bases; nucleotides not matched to a gene: 2. The germline CDR1 and CDR2 sequences are SGHRS and YFSETQ. There are 16 residues in the CDR3. CDR3 protein: CASSLGDRSSYNEQFF. The DNA for the CDR3 is TGCGCCAGCAGCTTGGGGGACAGGAGCTCCTACAATGAGCAGTTCTTC. Complete variable domain (other parts from reference TRBV5-1 and TRBJ2-1): KAGVTQTPRYLIKTRGQQVTLSCSPISGHRSVSWYQQTPGQGLQFLFEYFSETQRNKGNFPGRFSGRQFSNSRSEMNVSTLELGDSALYLCASSLGDRSSYNEQFFGPGTRLTVL.

This rearrangement joins TRBV7-2 to TRBJ1-1; D unresolved. Germline CDR1 reads SGHTA; CDR2 reads FQGNSA. The CDR3 is 15 amino acids. V lost 3 bases and J lost 1, with 12 bases in between. The CDR3: CASSFPGRSNTEAFF. DNA for the CDR3: TGTGCCAGCAGCTTCCCCGGCAGGTCGAACACTGAAGCTTTCTTT.

In its sample, this clone is medium-sized. The chain uses TRBV24-1 and TRBJ1-5; 9 nucleotides align to TRBD1. This CDR3 comprises 14 residues. J gave up 4 bases and V 8 bases, and 5 bases lay outside the gene matches. CDR1 KGHDR and CDR2 SFDVKD come from the germline V gene. The CDR3 DNA sequence: TGTGCCACCATGGACAGGGGTCTGAATCAGCCCCAGCATTTT. This sequence encodes CATMDRGLNQPQHF.

The chain has TRBV6-5 and TRBJ1-2; TRBD1 matches 7 bases. Germline V CDR1 and CDR2: MNHEY, SVGAGI. The CDR3 contains 15 residues. Trimming took 8 bases from V and 5 from J; bases not matched to a gene: 14. The CDR3 DNA reads as TGTGCCAGCCGACCCTACAGGGGCTTAGGATATGGCTACACCTTC. Protein: CASRPYRGLGYGYTF.

The chain couples TRBV25-1 to TRBJ2-1; 9 bases are a match to TRBD1. In germline, CDR1 is MGHDK, CDR2 SYGVNS. This CDR3 has 15 residues. Losses at the gene ends were 5 bases for V and 8 bases for J; bases not matched to a gene: 10. The DNA of the CDR3 is TGTGCCAGCAGTACCCGACAGGGGGGTATTGATGAGCAGTTCTTC. It encodes CASSTRQGGIDEQFF.

The chain uses TRBV19 and TRBJ2-5; 7 positions match TRBD1. The trim removed 2 bases at V and 4 bases at J, leaving 7 bases unmatched. There are 15 residues in the CDR3. The V gene's germline CDR1 is LNHDA and CDR2 SQIVND (reference sequence). In DNA form, the CDR3 reads TGTGCCAGTAGTATAAAGGGGGCGCCTCCAGAGACCCAGTACTTC. Its translation is CASSIKGAPPETQYF. Using reference TRBV19 and TRBJ2-5 for the parts outside the CDR3, the full variable domain is DGGITQSPKYLFRKEGQNVTLSCEQNLNHDAMYWYRQDPGQGLRLIYYSQIVNDFQKGDIAEGYSVSREKKESFPLTVTSAQKNPTAFYLCASSIKGAPPETQYFGPGTRLLVL.

Comments on this clone: Other DNA sequences in this specimen translate into the identical CDR3. The J gene is TRBJ1-1, the V gene TRBV9; D might be TRBD1 (5 bases). V lost 4 bases and J lost 4, with 11 bases in between. CDR1 SGDLS and CDR2 YYNGEE come from the germline V gene. CDR3 length: 13 amino acids. CDR3: CASSLGGGTEAFF. The CDR3 DNA follows: TGTGCCAGCAGCTTGGGGGGGGGCACTGAAGCTTTCTTT.

The chain employs TRBV7-7 and TRBJ2-5; a possible D gene is TRBD2 (6 bases). V lost 2 bases and J 4 bases, leaving 17 bases between the germline ends. CDR1 and CDR2 (germline): SSHAT, FNYEAQ (reference sequence). The CDR3 has 16 amino acids. The CDR3, as DNA: TGTGCCAGCAGCTTAAATAGCGATTTCGGGAGAGAGACCCAGTACTTC. It codes for CASSLNSDFGRETQYF.

This clone was seen only once. The chain joins TRBV19 to TRBJ2-2; D perhaps matches TRBD1 (8 bases). The germline V gene encodes CDR1 LNHDA and CDR2 SQIVND (reference sequence). Trimming took 6 bases from V and 7 from J, leaving 12 bases between them. This CDR3 comprises 13 residues. The CDR3 region has the DNA TGTGCCAGTAGGAACAGGGGGGGCGGGGAGCTGTTTTTT. It specifies CASRNRGGGELFF.

The chain recombines TRBV7-9 with TRBJ1-1; D uncertain. V lost 9 bases and J lost 0, with 5 bases in between. The CDR3 is 11 residues long. Germline loops: CDR1 SEHNR, CDR2 FQNEAQ (reference sequence). This CDR3 reads CASLLNTEAFF. For the CDR3, the DNA is TGTGCCAGTTTATTGAACACTGAAGCTTTCTTT.

The chain carries TRBV30 and TRBJ2-7, with D perhaps matching TRBD1 (6 bases). CDR3 length equals 13 residues. The V gene's germline CDR1 is GTSNPN and CDR2 SVGIG (reference sequence). Trimming removed 4 bases from V and 3 bases from J, with 13 bases in between. The CDR3 is CAWTKQGLYEQYF. The CDR3 coding sequence is TGTGCCTGGACAAAACAGGGCCTCTACGAGCAGTACTTC.

The gene calls are TRBV7-2 and TRBJ1-1; 9 positions agree with TRBD1. The CDR3 spans 13 residues. Germline V gene sequence: CDR1 SGHTA, CDR2 FQGNSA. V lost 6 bases and J lost 8; bases outside the gene matches: 7. The CDR3 is CASSQHRGPEAFF. The CDR3, as DNA: TGTGCCAGCAGTCAGCACAGGGGGCCCGAAGCTTTCTTT.

The chain carries TRBV27 and TRBJ1-1; 10 bases map to TRBD1. This CDR3 comprises 13 residues. Per the germline V gene, CDR1 is MNHEY and CDR2 is SMNVEV (reference sequence). Trimming at V came to 5 bases and at J to 5 bases, leaving 2 bases not matched to a gene. CDR3 sequence: CASSEGQGTEAFF. The CDR3 DNA reads TGTGCCAGCAGTGAGGGACAGGGGACTGAAGCTTTCTTT.

V is TRBV19 and J is TRBJ1-2; maybe TRBD1 (5 bases). V shed 5 bases and J shed 8 bases, with 18 bases lying between them. Germline loops: CDR1 LNHDA, CDR2 SQIVND (reference sequence). This CDR3 is 14 amino acids long. This CDR3 reads CASSSPGTMEGYTF. CDR3 nucleotides: TGTGCCAGTAGTTCCCCCGGGACTATGGAGGGCTACACCTTC.

This clone is classed as medium-sized. This sequence joins TRBV7-2 and TRBJ1-3, with a possible D match to TRBD1 (5 bases). Germline assignment: CDR1 SGHTA and CDR2 FQGNSA. Between the trimmed V and J ends, which lost 2 bases and 8 bases, there was a span of 10 bases. This CDR3 has 13 residues. The CDR3 sequence is CASSLYGADTIYF. For the CDR3, the DNA is TGTGCCAGCAGCTTATATGGGGCCGACACCATATATTTT.

The V gene is TRBV18, the J gene TRBJ2-5; 8 positions agree with TRBD2. This CDR3 is built from 17 residues. V was clipped by 0 bases and J by 3 bases; unmatched bases: 9. Germline assignment: CDR1 KGHSH and CDR2 LQKENI. Here the CDR3 DNA reads TGTGCCAGCTCACCACCGGGGAATCTAGCGGGCAAAGAGACCCAGTACTTC. The encoded protein is CASSPPGNLAGKETQYF.

The chain links TRBV7-3 to TRBJ2-3; D remains unclear. V shed 3 bases and J shed 2 bases, with 9 bases lying between them. The germline V gene has CDR1 SGHTA and CDR2 FQGTGA. The CDR3 runs 14 residues. The CDR3: CASSFGRPTDTQYF. In DNA, the CDR3 is TGTGCCAGCAGCTTCGGCAGGCCCACAGATACGCAGTATTTT.

The V call is TRBV6-5, the J call TRBJ1-4; D ambiguous. The V end was cut by 6 bases, the J end by 7 bases, with 12 bases between. The CDR3 consists of 13 residues. Germline V gene lookup returns CDR1 MNHEY and CDR2 SVGAGI. The CDR3 DNA reads TGTGCCAGCAGCCCCGGCGGTTTTGAAAAACTGTTTTTT. As protein: CASSPGGFEKLFF.

This rearrangement joins TRBV9 to TRBJ2-6; 13 bases align to TRBD2. CDR3 size: 18 residues. Germline trimming cut 4 bases from V and 0 bases from J; bases unmatched to any gene: 4. From germline, CDR1 is SGDLS and CDR2 YYNGEE. CDR3 amino acids: CASSLRTSGSSGANVLTF. CDR3 nucleotides: TGTGCCAGCAGCCTCCGGACTAGCGGGAGCTCTGGGGCCAACGTCCTGACTTTC.

This clone was counted a few times. V usage is TRBV29-1 and J usage is TRBJ2-2, with 7 positions matching TRBD2. Trimming at V came to 7 bases and at J to 7 bases, leaving 3 bases not matched to a gene. Germline CDR1 and CDR2: SQVTM and ANQGSEA. The CDR3 contains 11 residues. CDR3 DNA sequence: TGCAGCGGAGGGGAGGGCGGGGAGCTGTTTTTT. This encodes CSGGEGGELFF.

This sequence joins TRBV5-1 and TRBJ2-5, with D maybe TRBD1 (6 bases). The germline V gene encodes CDR1 SGHRS and CDR2 YFSETQ. V lost 2 bases to trimming and J lost 5 bases, with 13 bases between them. This CDR3 is 14 amino acids long. The CDR3: CASSLRDTGETQYF. The CDR3 coding sequence is TGCGCCAGCAGCTTACGGGACACAGGGGAGACCCAGTACTTC.

Ten or more counts support this clone. The J gene is TRBJ1-5, the V gene TRBV19; D gene uncertain. The length of the CDR3 is 13 residues. Germline CDR1 reads LNHDA; CDR2 reads SQIVND (reference sequence). Trimming shortened V by 4 bases and J by 6 bases, and 10 bases separated the two germline ends. DNA of the CDR3: TGTGCCAGTAGTAGCAGATCCTCTCAGCCCCAGCATTTT. Amino acids: CASSSRSSQPQHF.

V usage is TRBV27 and J usage is TRBJ2-2; 8 bases match TRBD2. The J segment lost 1 base and the V segment lost 6 bases, leaving 4 bases of the junction unmatched. This CDR3 is 15 amino acids long. Germline CDR1 and CDR2: MNHEY and SMNVEV (reference sequence). CDR3 sequence reads: CASSPGGRNTGELFF. In DNA form, the CDR3 reads TGTGCCAGCAGCCCGGGGGGGAGGAACACCGGGGAGCTGTTTTTT.

This clone occurred once. This chain uses TRBV20-1 with TRBJ1-2; D unresolved. This CDR3 contains 11 residues. The V gene's germline CDR1 is DFQATT and CDR2 SNEGSKA (reference sequence). V lost 5 bases and J 5 bases, leaving 9 bases between the germline ends. The DNA of the CDR3 is TGCAGTGCTCGACTTGATTATGGCTACACCTTC. This codes for CSARLDYGYTF.

The count of this clone is one. The chain combines TRBV12-3 or TRBV12-4 with TRBJ1-5, with a possible D match to TRBD1 (6 bases). Trimming took 2 bases from V and 6 from J, leaving 8 bases between them. This CDR3 contains 13 residues. The CDR3 region has the DNA TGTGCCAGCAGTTTACTGGACAGTCAGCCCCAGCATTTT. Its protein is CASSLLDSQPQHF.